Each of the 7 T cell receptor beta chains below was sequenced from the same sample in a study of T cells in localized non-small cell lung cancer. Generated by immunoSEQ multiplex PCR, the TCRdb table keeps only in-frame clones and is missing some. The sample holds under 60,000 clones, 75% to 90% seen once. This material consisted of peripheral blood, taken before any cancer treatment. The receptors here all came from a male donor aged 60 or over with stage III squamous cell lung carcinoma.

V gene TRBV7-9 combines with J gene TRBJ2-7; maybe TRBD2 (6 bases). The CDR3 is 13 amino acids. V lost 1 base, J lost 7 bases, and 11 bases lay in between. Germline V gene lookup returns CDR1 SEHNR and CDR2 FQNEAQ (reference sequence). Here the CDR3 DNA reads TGTGCCAGCAGCTTAGAGCAGGGAGGTGAGCAGTACTTC. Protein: CASSLEQGGEQYF.

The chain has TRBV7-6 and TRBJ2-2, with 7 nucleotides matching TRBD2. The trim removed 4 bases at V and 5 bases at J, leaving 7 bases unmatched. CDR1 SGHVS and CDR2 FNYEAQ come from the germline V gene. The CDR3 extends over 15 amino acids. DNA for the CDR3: TGTGCCAGCAGCTCGTGGCGGGAGAGGACCGGGGAGCTGTTTTTT. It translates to CASSSWRERTGELFF.

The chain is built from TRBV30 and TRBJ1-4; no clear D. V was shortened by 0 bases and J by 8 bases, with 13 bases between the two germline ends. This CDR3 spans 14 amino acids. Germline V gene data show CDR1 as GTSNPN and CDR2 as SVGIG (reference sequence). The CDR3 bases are TGTGCCTGGAGTGTATGGGATTCGGGCGAAAAACTGTTTTTT. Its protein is CAWSVWDSGEKLFF.

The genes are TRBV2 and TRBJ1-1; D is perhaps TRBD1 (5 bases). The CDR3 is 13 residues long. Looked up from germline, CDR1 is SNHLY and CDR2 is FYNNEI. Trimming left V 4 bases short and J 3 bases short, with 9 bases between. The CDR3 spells CASSVKGDTEAFF. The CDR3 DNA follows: TGTGCCAGCAGTGTCAAAGGGGACACTGAAGCTTTCTTT.

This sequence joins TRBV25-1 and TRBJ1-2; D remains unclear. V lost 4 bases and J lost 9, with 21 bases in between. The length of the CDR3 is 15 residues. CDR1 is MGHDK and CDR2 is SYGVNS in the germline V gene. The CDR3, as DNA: TGTGCCAGCAGTGCCTATCGGACGGACCTTTCCAGCTACACCTTC. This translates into CASSAYRTDLSSYTF.

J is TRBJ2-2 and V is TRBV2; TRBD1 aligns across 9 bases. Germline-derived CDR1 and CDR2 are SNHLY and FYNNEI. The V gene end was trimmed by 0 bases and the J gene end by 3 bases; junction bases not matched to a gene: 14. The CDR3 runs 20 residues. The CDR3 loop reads CASSEALMDRGFSHTGELFF. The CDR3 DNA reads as TGTGCCAGCAGTGAAGCGCTGATGGACAGGGGATTTAGTCACACCGGGGAGCTGTTTTTT.

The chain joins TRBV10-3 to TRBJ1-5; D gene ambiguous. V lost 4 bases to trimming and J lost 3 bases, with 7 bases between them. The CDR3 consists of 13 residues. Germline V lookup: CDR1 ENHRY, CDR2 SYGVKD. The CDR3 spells CAISGTDNQPQHF. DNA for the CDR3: TGTGCCATCAGTGGGACCGACAATCAGCCCCAGCATTTT.